These T cell receptor beta chains were read from a single sample in a study of OX40 agonist ivuxolimab in advanced cancers. Sequenced by immunoSEQ multiplex PCR; TCRdb stores in-frame clones only, minus some. Of tens of thousands of clones in the sample, roughly 91% are singletons; the top ten hold 9.5% to 15%. Source: CD4+ or CD8+ T cells sorted from blood, taken in a trial of the OX40 agonist ivuxolimab. These receptors all stem from an adult with an advanced solid tumor such as melanoma, head and neck, liver or kidney cancer. Both conserved end residues are part of each CDR3. Fields, in order: clone size, V gene, J gene, D gene, CDR3 DNA, CDR3 protein. D genes are given only for firm matches. Clone size is not always given. Where it is, it says once, few, many or a class for expanded clones.

.	TRBV19	TRBJ2-5	TRBD1	TGTGCCAGTAGTACCAACAGGGGCCAAGAGACCCAGTACTTC	CASSTNRGQETQYF
medium-sized	TRBV19	TRBJ2-1	.	TGTGCCAGTAGTATAGGAGGGGTTGAGCAGTTCTTC	CASSIGGVEQFF
.	TRBV5-1	TRBJ2-3	.	TGCGCCAGCAGCTTTTACTTCACAGATACGCAGTATTTT	CASSFYFTDTQYF
.	TRBV6-5	TRBJ1-5	TRBD1	TGTGCCAGCAGTTACGGTCAGGGGGCACAGCCCCAGCATTTT	CASSYGQGAQPQHF
.	TRBV9	TRBJ2-3	TRBD2	TGTGCCAGCAGCGCTAGCGGGAGGGCCGTGGATACGCAGTATTTT	CASSASGRAVDTQYF
medium-sized	TRBV28	TRBJ2-3	TRBD2	TGTGCCAGCAGTGGGCCAATCGGACTAGCGGGGAACACAGATACGCAGTATTTT	CASSGPIGLAGNTDTQYF
.	TRBV7-3	TRBJ2-3	.	TGTGCCAGCAGCGCGGACTCCACAGATACGCAGTATTTT	CASSADSTDTQYF
.	TRBV29-1	TRBJ2-1	.	TGCAGCGTAAAACCGGGAGATACTGAGCAGTTCTTC	CSVKPGDTEQFF
.	TRBV27	TRBJ1-1	TRBD1	TGTGCCAGCAGTCCCGGGACAGGGTTCATGAACACTGAAGCTTTCTTT	CASSPGTGFMNTEAFF
.	TRBV7-2	TRBJ2-6	TRBD2	TGTGCCAGCAGCTTAGAGGGGCTAGCGGGAGTGCCGGGGGCCAACGTCCTGACTTTC	CASSLEGLAGVPGANVLTF
.	TRBV4-1	TRBJ2-5	TRBD2	TGCGCCAGCAGCCAAGAATCCAGCGGGAGTATCTTTCAGGAGACCCAGTACTTC	CASSQESSGSIFQETQYF
.	TRBV7-6	TRBJ1-6	.	TGTGCCAGCAGCCCAGGGCAGGGCAATTCACCCCTCCACTTT	CASSPGQGNSPLHF
.	TRBV9	TRBJ2-7	.	TGTGCCAGCAGCGTAGGTGGGGTGGTTTCCTACGAGCAGTACTTC	CASSVGGVVSYEQYF
.	TRBV27	TRBJ2-3	TRBD2	TGTGCCAGCAGTCCCAAGCGTAGCGGGAGGGCCCTCGGCACAGATACGCAGTATTTT	CASSPKRSGRALGTDTQYF
.	TRBV5-6	TRBJ2-7	.	TGTGCCAGCAGCTGGGCGTCGACCTACGAGCAGTACTTC	CASSWASTYEQYF
.	TRBV4-2	TRBJ2-5	TRBD2	TGTGCCAGCAGCCCGGCGGGAGAAGCGGACCAAGAGACCCAGTACTTC	CASSPAGEADQETQYF
.	TRBV4-2	TRBJ2-2	.	TGTGCCAGCAGCCAAGATTTGTCTGCTGGTACCGGGGAGCTGTTTTTT	CASSQDLSAGTGELFF
.	TRBV5-6	TRBJ2-7	.	TGTGCCAGCAGCTTATGGGGCTCCTACGAGCAGTACTTC	CASSLWGSYEQYF
.	TRBV11-2	TRBJ2-1	TRBD2	TGTGCCAGCAGCTTAGTAGGACTAGCGGGAAACGAGCAGTTCTTC	CASSLVGLAGNEQFF
.	TRBV7-9	TRBJ2-7	.	TGTGCCAGCAGCTGGGCGGACGCTAGCACCGAGCAGTACTTC	CASSWADASTEQYF
.	TRBV27	TRBJ2-5	TRBD2	TGTGCCAGCAGTGCGACTAGCGGGAGTACGGAGACCCAGTACTTC	CASSATSGSTETQYF
.	TRBV28	TRBJ2-7	TRBD1	TGTGCCAGCGGGGGACAGGGTAACTACTACGAGCAGTACTTC	CASGGQGNYYEQYF
.	TRBV19	TRBJ2-5	TRBD2	TGTGCCAGTAGTATTTTCCCTAGCGGGAGGGACCAAGAGACCCAGTACTTC	CASSIFPSGRDQETQYF
few	TRBV27	TRBJ1-5	TRBD1	TGTGCCAGCAGTCCGACAGGGGTCCTGCCCCAGCATTTT	CASSPTGVLPQHF
.	TRBV5-1	TRBJ2-7	.	TGCGCCAGCAGCTTCACAGGGAACGAGCAGTACTTC	CASSFTGNEQYF
.	TRBV7-9	TRBJ2-5	TRBD2	TGTGCCAGCAGCCCCGGACTAGGAGAGCGGTACCAAGAGACCCAGTACTTC	CASSPGLGERYQETQYF